This T cell receptor beta chain appears in the sequencing data of a study of graft-versus-host responses after intestinal transplantation. About the study: All of the recipients had induction that used anti-thymocyte globulin, then tacrolimus and steroids for approximately 3 years.

Measured with immunoSEQ multiplex PCR; TCRdb has only the in-frame clones, and not every one. The table shows more than 85,000 clones, with more than 85% occurring only once. On this clone itself: Its target is unknown.

Losses at the gene ends were 0 bases for V and 4 bases for J; bases not matched to a gene: 6. The CDR3 is 16 amino acids. This sequence joins TRBV23-1 and TRBJ1-1, with 9 bases aligning to TRBD1. TRBV23-1 is noted as an ORF with a role that remains uncertain. The TCR was taken from a human donor who received an intestinal transplant. This specimen was unstimulated CD8+ T cells sorted from spleen or lymph node cells, taken before intestinal transplant. CDR3 protein: CASSQSGQGGSTEAFF. In nucleotides, the CDR3 is TGCGCCAGCAGTCAATCGGGACAGGGTGGGAGCACTGAAGCTTTCTTT.